A selection of T cell receptor beta chains follows, all from one sample in a study of blood T cells in healthy people across ages. A single record per CDR3 protein comes from TCRdb applying MiXCR to the 5' RACE reads. The repertoire holds fewer than 1,200,000 distinct CDR3 sequences, with approximately 25% as singletons. This same sample was also taken into another study, of T cells of mothers and their children.

Material: blood. Every receptor here comes from a girl aged 2 to 9 in good health. Each CDR3 is given with its conserved first and last residue. Fields, in order: D gene, clone size, V gene, CDR3 length, J gene, CDR3 protein, CDR3 DNA. A D gene is named only where the DNA matches it firmly. Only some rows state a clone size, as once, few, many or a class for expanded clones.

TRBD1	few	TRBV20-1	16	TRBJ2-6	CSATSGGASGANVLTF	TGCAGTGCTACCTCAGGGGGCGCCTCTGGGGCCAACGTCCTGACTTTC
-	-	TRBV20-1	11	TRBJ2-1	CSASSGLSKFF	TGCAGTGCTAGTTCGGGCTTATCGAAGTTCTTC
-	-	TRBV9	14	TRBJ2-1	CASSVEVNHNEQFF	TGTGCCAGCAGCGTAGAAGTCAATCACAATGAGCAGTTCTTC
-	-	TRBV4-1	17	TRBJ2-6	CASSGGHIYSGANVLTF	TGCGCCAGCAGCGGTGGACACATATACTCTGGGGCCAACGTCCTGACTTTC
TRBD2	-	TRBV29-1	16	TRBJ2-7	CSVETPTSGRNYEQYF	TGCAGCGTTGAGACTCCCACTAGCGGGAGGAACTACGAGCAGTACTTC
-	-	TRBV9	12	TRBJ2-7	CASPSPGQEQYF	TGTGCCAGCCCTTCCCCAGGGCAAGAGCAGTACTTC
TRBD1	few	TRBV29-1	13	TRBJ2-1	CSVGQGFLNEQFF	TGCAGCGTTGGACAGGGATTTTTGAATGAGCAGTTCTTC
TRBD1	-	TRBV6-5	14	TRBJ1-2	CASSSSGDSYGYTF	TGTGCCAGCAGTTCGTCTGGGGACAGCTATGGCTACACCTTC
TRBD1	few	TRBV5-1	16	TRBJ1-1	CASSQRTGGPRAEAFF	TGCGCCAGCAGCCAAAGGACAGGGGGCCCTAGGGCTGAAGCTTTCTTT
-	-	TRBV9	12	TRBJ2-1	CASSVGWEEQFF	TGTGCCAGCAGCGTAGGATGGGAGGAGCAGTTCTTC
TRBD2	few	TRBV7-9	15	TRBJ2-3	CASSFLAGALGTQYF	TGTGCCAGCAGCTTCCTAGCGGGGGCCCTGGGAACGCAGTATTTT
TRBD1	few	TRBV29-1	14	TRBJ2-1	CSSETGTTINEQFF	TGCAGCTCTGAGACAGGGACGACTATCAATGAGCAGTTCTTC
-	few	TRBV5-1	18	TRBJ2-1	CASSLVDRSFSSCNEQFF	TGCGCCAGCAGCTTGGTTGACCGGAGCTTCAGCTCCTGCAATGAGCAGTTCTTC
TRBD1	few	TRBV12-5	16	TRBJ1-2	CASGSPGTEFYYGYTF	TGTGCTAGTGGATCGCCCGGGACAGAATTCTACTATGGCTACACCTTC
-	few	TRBV19	17	TRBJ2-1	CASTGVLGTALYNEQFF	TGTGCCAGTACCGGGGTCCTAGGGACTGCGCTATACAATGAGCAGTTCTTC
TRBD2	-	TRBV7-9	16	TRBJ2-1	CASSHLAGGNGNEQFF	TGTGCCAGCAGCCACTTAGCGGGAGGGAATGGCAATGAGCAGTTCTTC
-	-	TRBV11-2	16	TRBJ2-7	CASRALAGPKRYEQYF	TGTGCCAGCAGAGCTCTCGCCGGGCCAAAAAGGTACGAGCAGTACTTC
-	-	TRBV7-2	14	TRBJ1-2	CASSFPGPSSGYTF	TGTGCCAGCAGCTTTCCCGGACCCTCGTCGGGCTACACCTTC
TRBD2	-	TRBV28	13	TRBJ2-1	CATLLAAYNEQFF	TGTGCCACCCTCCTAGCGGCCTACAATGAGCAGTTCTTC
-	few	TRBV29-1	10	TRBJ2-1	CSARAEEQFF	TGCAGCGCGAGGGCTGAAGAGCAGTTCTTC
TRBD1	few	TRBV12-3/TRBV12-4	14	TRBJ1-3	CASSWTGQGNTIYF	TGTGCCAGCAGTTGGACAGGGCAAGGAAACACCATATATTTT
TRBD1	-	TRBV10-3	14	TRBJ2-5	CAISAGTGDEAQYF	TGTGCCATCAGTGCAGGGACAGGGGACGAGGCCCAGTACTTC
-	few	TRBV7-8	16	TRBJ2-5	CASSLARIRPQETQYF	TGTGCCAGCAGCTTAGCGCGTATCCGGCCCCAAGAGACCCAGTACTTC
-	-	TRBV3-1	16	TRBJ2-1	CASSQPLTSHYNEQFF	TGTGCCAGCAGCCAACCTCTGACTTCCCACTACAATGAGCAGTTCTTC
-	-	TRBV7-2	14	TRBJ2-3	CASSLGRSRGTQYF	TGTGCCAGCAGCTTAGGACGGTCAAGAGGTACGCAGTATTTT
-	-	TRBV12-3/TRBV12-4	11	TRBJ2-7	CASSVTVEQYF	TGTGCCAGCAGCGTGACGGTCGAGCAGTACTTC
-	-	TRBV4-1	12	TRBJ1-1	CASVSIGTEAFF	TGCGCCAGCGTTTCTATAGGGACTGAAGCTTTCTTT
-	few	TRBV19	13	TRBJ2-3	CASCTGIRDTQYF	TGTGCCAGTTGCACAGGGATTAGAGATACGCAGTATTTT
-	few	TRBV12-3/TRBV12-4	16	TRBJ1-3	CASSRPASPSGNTIYF	TGTGCCAGCAGCCGACCGGCTTCACCCTCTGGAAACACCATATATTTT
-	-	TRBV20-1	12	TRBJ1-4	CSARAGLPLKVF	TGCAGTGCTAGGGCGGGACTCCCACTGAAGGTTTTT
-	-	TRBV14	14	TRBJ2-7	CASSSRLRAYEQYF	TGTGCCAGCAGCTCTCGTCTCAGGGCCTACGAGCAGTACTTC
-	few	TRBV18	15	TRBJ1-3	CASSSGLAVGNTIYF	TGTGCCAGCTCCTCGGGGCTCGCCGTTGGAAACACCATATATTTT
-	few	TRBV29-1	12	TRBJ2-3	CSVAQYTDTQYF	TGCAGCGTTGCACAATACACAGATACGCAGTATTTT
-	once	TRBV19	14	TRBJ2-7	CASSIVGPSSEQYF	TGTGCCAGCAGTATAGTAGGCCCATCAAGCGAGCAGTACTTC
TRBD2	few	TRBV11-2	17	TRBJ2-5	CASSLRTSGGARETQYF	TGTGCCAGCAGCTTGAGGACTAGCGGGGGGGCCCGTGAGACCCAGTACTTC
-	few	TRBV29-1	13	TRBJ2-7	CSVIISGTQEQYF	TGCAGCGTTATTATTTCCGGGACGCAGGAGCAGTACTTC
TRBD1	few	TRBV2	17	TRBJ1-5	CASSYRSGTGLVQPQHF	TGTGCCAGCAGTTACCGTTCAGGGACAGGTTTGGTGCAGCCCCAGCATTTT
-	-	TRBV9	14	TRBJ1-5	CASSTGPLNQPQHF	TGTGCCAGCAGTACCGGGCCCCTCAATCAGCCCCAGCATTTT
-	-	TRBV29-1	15	TRBJ2-3	CSVDYPTTYTDTQYF	TGCAGCGTCGACTACCCGACAACCTACACAGATACGCAGTATTTT
TRBD1	-	TRBV27	13	TRBJ2-7	CASSLEGAREQYF	TGTGCCAGCAGTTTAGAGGGGGCAAGGGAGCAGTACTTC
-	few	TRBV6-5	15	TRBJ1-1	CASRDSGTKGTEAFF	TGTGCCAGCAGGGATTCCGGAACGAAAGGCACTGAAGCTTTCTTT
TRBD1	-	TRBV5-1	13	TRBJ2-1	CASRDRGFNEQFF	TGCGCCAGCAGGGACAGGGGGTTCAATGAGCAGTTCTTC
TRBD2	few	TRBV11-3	15	TRBJ2-3	CASSPGGGEADTQYF	TGTGCCAGCAGCCCAGGCGGGGGGGAAGCAGATACGCAGTATTTT
-	-	TRBV7-6	15	TRBJ2-7	CASSLQAGIIYEQYF	TGTGCCAGCAGCTTACAAGCAGGGATCATCTACGAGCAGTACTTC
TRBD1	few	TRBV6-5	15	TRBJ1-1	CASSYPSDRGHEAFF	TGTGCCAGCAGTTACCCCTCGGACAGGGGCCATGAAGCTTTCTTT
-	few	TRBV7-2	15	TRBJ1-1	CASPHALSMNTEAFF	TGTGCCAGCCCTCACGCCCTTTCTATGAACACTGAAGCTTTCTTT
TRBD1	-	TRBV12-5	15	TRBJ2-1	CASGSGTGVLNEQFF	TGTGCTAGTGGTTCTGGGACAGGAGTTCTTAATGAGCAGTTCTTC
-	few	TRBV7-9	15	TRBJ2-1	CASVPVGAPHNEQFF	TGTGCCAGCGTCCCAGTGGGGGCTCCCCACAATGAGCAGTTCTTC
-	-	TRBV6-2/TRBV6-3	19	TRBJ2-6	CASSYDGPLVPSGANVLTF	TGTGCCAGCAGTTACGACGGGCCGCTGGTTCCGTCTGGGGCCAACGTCCTGACTTTC
-	-	TRBV3-1	15	TRBJ2-5	CASSQVSPGQETQYF	TGTGCCAGCAGCCAAGTGTCTCCGGGACAAGAGACCCAGTACTTC
-	few	TRBV6-5	13	TRBJ1-2	CATRGTQQHGYTF	TGTGCCACCAGAGGAACCCAACAGCATGGCTACACCTTC
-	-	TRBV7-9	15	TRBJ2-7	CASSLGGTPLYEQYF	TGTGCCAGCAGCTTAGGGGGGACACCGCTCTACGAGCAGTACTTC
-	few	TRBV19	12	TRBJ2-4	CASSRDLNIQYF	TGTGCCAGTAGTCGGGACTTAAACATTCAGTACTTC
-	few	TRBV12-3/TRBV12-4	14	TRBJ2-7	CASRYSGSSYEQYF	TGTGCCAGCAGGTATAGCGGTAGCTCCTACGAGCAGTACTTC
TRBD2	few	TRBV5-1	15	TRBJ2-1	CASISTSGGYNEQFF	TGCGCCAGCATTTCGACTAGCGGGGGTTACAATGAGCAGTTCTTC
-	-	TRBV7-2	13	TRBJ1-3	CASSLDMGNTIYF	TGTGCCAGCAGCTTAGATATGGGAAACACCATATATTTT
TRBD1	-	TRBV9	15	TRBJ2-3	CASSVGQGITDTQYF	TGTGCCAGCAGCGTCGGACAGGGGATCACGGATACGCAGTATTTT
-	few	TRBV7-2	16	TRBJ1-3	CASSRYSRGDGNTIYF	TGTGCCAGCAGCCGCTACTCACGGGGTGACGGAAACACCATATATTTT
TRBD1	-	TRBV6-5	16	TRBJ2-7	CASSPTPGTGTYEQYF	TGTGCCAGCAGTCCCACCCCAGGGACAGGGACCTACGAGCAGTACTTC
TRBD1	-	TRBV11-2	16	TRBJ2-2	CASSRGQGANTGELFF	TGTGCCAGCAGCCGAGGGCAGGGGGCAAACACCGGGGAGCTGTTTTTT